These 20 T cell receptor beta chains came from one sample sequenced in a study of spatial heterogeneity in lung cancer. Regarding the study as a whole: Within tumors, counts of expanded alpha and beta TCRs tracked tumor mutation counts.

Each CDR3 protein gets one entry after TCRdb re-called the 5' RACE reads with MiXCR. Among around 3,100 distinct CDR3 sequences listed, over 8.5% were seen once. The time point was: sample taken at primary tumor resection. What these receptors recognize is not known. Here the sequenced sample was lung tumor tissue, taken at surgery. Source of these receptors: a male donor with early-stage non-small cell lung cancer.

This clonotype occurred many times. The chain recombines TRBV6-2 or TRBV6-3 with TRBJ1-5; 7 bases align to TRBD1. Unmatched junction bases numbered 6, after V lost 0 bases and J lost 4 bases. This CDR3 has 16 residues. Per the germline V gene, CDR1 is MNHEY and CDR2 is SVGEGT. CDR3 residues: CASSYSWGQRNQPQHF. The CDR3 DNA reads TGTGCCAGCAGTTACTCGTGGGGACAGAGGAATCAGCCCCAGCATTTT.

In this sample, this clonotype turned up a few times. V gene TRBV20-1 combines with J gene TRBJ2-7; D not resolved. The V and J ends lost 0 bases and 3 bases respectively, with 15 bases between them. The CDR3 runs 15 residues. CDR1 is DFQATT and CDR2 is SNEGSKA in the germline V gene (reference sequence). The CDR3, as DNA: TGCAGTGCTAGAGATCGTGTTGTCGGGCACTACGAGCAGTACTTC. Amino acid sequence: CSARDRVVGHYEQYF.

This clonotype was seen only a few times. V gene TRBV12-3 or TRBV12-4 combines with J gene TRBJ2-2; D not certain. Trimming left V 4 bases short and J 2 bases short, with 11 bases between. This CDR3 has 15 amino acids. CDR3 DNA: TGTGCCAGCAGTTATTGGACGTACAACACCGGGGAGCTGTTTTTT. It encodes CASSYWTYNTGELFF.

Relative to its sample, this clonotype is medium-sized (0.01 to 0.1%). This chain uses TRBV7-9 with TRBJ1-2; 8 positions agree with TRBD1. CDR1 SEHNR and CDR2 FQNEAQ come from the germline V gene (reference sequence). Germline trimming cut 5 bases from V and 3 bases from J; bases unmatched to any gene: 11. The length of the CDR3 is 16 residues. The CDR3, as DNA: TGTGCCAGCAGCAGGACAGGGAATACGTGGGACTATGGCTACACCTTC. Protein sequence: CASSRTGNTWDYGYTF.

This clonotype is medium-sized. J is TRBJ2-2 and V is TRBV27; D is perhaps TRBD2 (5 bases). Germline CDR1 is MNHEY and CDR2 is SMNVEV (reference sequence). The CDR3 extends over 11 amino acids. Trimming took off 7 bases at V and 6 bases at J, with 6 bases between the two ends. In DNA, the CDR3 is TGTGCCAGCAAGGAGGCCGGGGAGCTGTTTTTT. Protein sequence: CASKEAGELFF.

There are a few counts of this clonotype. The chain has TRBV7-6 and TRBJ1-1; D unclear. CDR1 and CDR2 from the germline V gene are SGHVS and FNYEAQ. The V end was cut by 2 bases, the J end by 0 bases, with 10 bases between. CDR3 size: 15 residues. The CDR3 spells CASSLREAVNTEAFF. The CDR3 nucleotides are TGTGCCAGCAGCTTACGGGAGGCGGTGAACACTGAAGCTTTCTTT.

This clonotype was counted ten times or more. V usage is TRBV5-1 and J usage is TRBJ1-4, with no clear D. V shed 4 bases and J shed 9 bases, with 16 bases lying between them. CDR3 size: 14 residues. Germline V gives CDR1 SGHRS, CDR2 YFSETQ. CDR3 sequence reads: CASSLGPGRKKLFF. The CDR3 DNA sequence: TGCGCCAGCAGCCTCGGCCCCGGAAGGAAAAAACTGTTTTTT.

CDR3 residues: CASSLAPLGAYEQYF. The CDR3 DNA is TGCGCCAGCAGCTTGGCCCCCCTAGGAGCCTACGAGCAGTACTTC. The gene calls are TRBV5-1 and TRBJ2-7; D remains unclear. CDR1 is SGHRS, CDR2 YFSETQ, per germline. V gave up 0 bases and J gave up 2 bases, with 12 bases separating them. The CDR3 loop spans 15 amino acids.

This clonotype was recorded at least ten times. The V gene is TRBV20-1, the J gene TRBJ2-3; 7 bases line up with TRBD2. This CDR3 comprises 14 residues. Per the germline V gene, CDR1 is DFQATT and CDR2 is SNEGSKA (reference sequence). V lost 2 bases, J lost 4 bases, and 6 bases stayed unmatched. CDR3 sequence: CSARTSDGSDTQYF. The CDR3 bases are TGCAGTGCTAGAACTAGCGACGGATCAGATACGCAGTATTTT.

Ten or more counts support this clonotype. V usage is TRBV29-1 and J usage is TRBJ1-1, with TRBD1 as a possible D gene (5 bases). V lost 7 bases and J 2 bases, leaving 14 bases between the germline ends. The CDR3 consists of 13 residues. From germline, CDR1 is SQVTM and CDR2 ANQGSEA. The CDR3 nucleotides are TGCAGCGCTGGGGCCCTTCCCAACACTGAAGCTTTCTTT. This encodes CSAGALPNTEAFF.

In its sample, this clonotype is medium-sized (0.01 to 0.1%). J is TRBJ1-4 and V is TRBV7-9, with 7 bases that match TRBD1. J gave up 5 bases and V 5 bases, and 11 bases lay outside the gene matches. The CDR3 runs 16 residues. Germline assignment: CDR1 SEHNR and CDR2 FQNEAQ (reference sequence). The CDR3 bases are TGTGCCAGCAGCCCCTATCAGGGGGTGGGAAATGAAAAACTGTTTTTT. It encodes CASSPYQGVGNEKLFF.

This clonotype is judged medium-sized (0.01 to 0.1%). The chain links TRBV7-2 to TRBJ1-6; perhaps TRBD1 as D (6 bases). V was clipped by 4 bases and J by 9 bases, with 19 bases between them. Germline CDR1 SGHTA, CDR2 FQGNSA. The CDR3 is 16 amino acids. CDR3 protein: CASSSIMGRGSSPLHF. The CDR3 DNA reads TGTGCCAGCAGCTCGATCATGGGCAGGGGATCTTCACCCCTCCACTTT.

This clonotype has more than one count but fewer than ten. The rearrangement uses TRBV2 and TRBJ1-1, with D perhaps TRBD1 (5 bases). The germline CDR1 and CDR2 sequences are SNHLY and FYNNEI. The CDR3 is 13 residues long. The V end lost 6 bases, the J end lost 0 bases, and 8 bases lay between the germline ends. The DNA of the CDR3 is TGTGCCAGCAGGGGGGACCTGAACACTGAAGCTTTCTTT. This translates into CASRGDLNTEAFF.

This clonotype is termed medium-sized. This chain uses TRBV13 with TRBJ2-1; no reliable D call. This CDR3 region has 16 residues. From germline, CDR1 is PRHDT and CDR2 FYEKMQ (reference sequence). The V and J ends lost 6 bases and 10 bases respectively, with 25 bases between them. The CDR3 DNA is TGTGCCAGCAGTCCCACCGGATCACGGCCGATAGGGGAGCAGTTCTTC. This gives the protein CASSPTGSRPIGEQFF.

This clonotype is medium-sized by share. The gene calls are TRBV7-9 and TRBJ2-5; perhaps TRBD1 as D (7 bases). V was trimmed by 3 bases and J by 5 bases, leaving 13 bases between them. This CDR3 is 14 amino acids long. Per the germline V gene, CDR1 is SEHNR and CDR2 is FQNEAQ (reference sequence). CDR3 sequence (DNA): TGTGCCAGCAGCTTCAGGGGGGCGGGTGAGACCCAGTACTTC. Amino acids: CASSFRGAGETQYF.

In this sample, this clonotype is medium-sized. The genes are TRBV9 and TRBJ2-7; perhaps TRBD2 as D (5 bases). Germline assignment: CDR1 SGDLS and CDR2 YYNGEE. Trimming took 0 bases from V and 7 from J, leaving 14 bases between them. This CDR3 spans 14 amino acids. The CDR3 region has the DNA TGTGCCAGCAGCGTAGAGCGGACCCCGATAGAGCAGTACTTC. It yields the protein CASSVERTPIEQYF. Together with reference TRBV9 and TRBJ2-7, the CDR3 gives the full variable domain: DSGVTQTPKHLITATGQRVTLRCSPRSGDLSVYWYQQSLDQGLQFLIQYYNGEERAKGNILERFSAQQFPDLHSELNLSSLELGDSALYFCASSVERTPIEQYFGPGTRLTVT.

This clonotype was detected many times. V gene TRBV28 combines with J gene TRBJ2-3; 14 nucleotides align to TRBD2. The CDR3 length is 18 residues. V lost 6 bases, J lost 4 bases, and 12 bases stayed unmatched. CDR1 is MDHEN, CDR2 SYDVKM, per germline. The CDR3 DNA is TGTGCCAGCAGCCCGCCCCCGGGACTAGCGGGAGTCGCAGATACGCAGTATTTT. Residues: CASSPPPGLAGVADTQYF.

In this sample, this clonotype turned up many times. The chain links TRBV20-1 to TRBJ1-1; D gene unclear. V lost 3 bases, J lost 6 bases, and 11 bases lay in between. There are 12 residues in the CDR3. Germline CDR1 is DFQATT and CDR2 is SNEGSKA (reference sequence). This CDR3 is CSARGQSPEAFF. The CDR3, as DNA: TGCAGTGCTAGGGGTCAATCTCCTGAAGCTTTCTTT.

This clonotype is categorized as medium-sized. The rearrangement uses TRBV10-2 and TRBJ1-6; possibly TRBD1 for D (5 bases). CDR1 is WSHSY, CDR2 SAAADI, per germline. The CDR3 runs 14 residues. Trimming shortened V by 4 bases and J by 8 bases, and 12 bases separated the two germline ends. The CDR3 nucleotides are TGCGCCAGCAGTGGGGGGGATCGTTATTCACCCCTCCACTTT. Protein: CASSGGDRYSPLHF.

V usage is TRBV21-1 and J usage is TRBJ2-6; the D segment call TRBD2 is taken from the table without a DNA check. TRBV21-1 has pseudogene status. The CDR3 contains 16 residues. This CDR3 is CASPSIIAPGANVLTF. The CDR3 DNA reads TGTGCCAGCCCTAGCATCATTGCGCCTGGGGCCAACGTCCTGACTTTC.